Presented here are 14 T cell receptor beta chains from one specimen sequenced in a study of T cells after yellow fever vaccination. TCRdb called the 5' RACE reads again in MiXCR, with one record for every CDR3 protein. The sample consists of some 300,000 distinct CDR3 sequences, 7.5% to 9% of them appearing once. The material sequenced was CD4+ T cells sorted from PBMCs, taken 5 days after the yellow fever booster vaccination. Every receptor here comes from a man aged 18 to 29 who received the YFV17D yellow fever vaccine.

This clonotype has a single count. A single base separates this from a much larger clone, so it may be a read error. The J gene is TRBJ2-2, the V gene TRBV7-9; D ambiguous. Trimming shortened V by 9 bases and J by 1 base, and 6 bases separated the two germline ends. Germline CDR1 and CDR2: SEHNR and FQNEAQ (reference sequence). The CDR3 covers 12 residues. For the CDR3, the DNA is TGTGCCAGTCCGCAGAACACCGGGGAGCTGTTTTTT. Translating gives CASPQNTGELFF.

J is TRBJ2-1 and V is TRBV3-1; 11 positions agree with TRBD2. CDR1 is LGHDT and CDR2 is YNNKEL in the germline V gene (reference sequence). V shed 4 bases and J 5 bases; nucleotides not matched to a gene: 10. CDR3 size: 17 residues. The DNA of the CDR3 is TGTGCCAGCAGCCGAGCCCTCATAGCGGGGGGGCACAATGAGCAGTTCTTC. It encodes CASSRALIAGGHNEQFF.

This chain connects TRBV10-3 to TRBJ2-1; D is uncertain. The CDR3 covers 13 residues. Germline V gene sequence: CDR1 ENHRY, CDR2 SYGVKD. Trimming shortened V by 4 bases and J by 6 bases, and 10 bases separated the two germline ends. The CDR3 DNA reads as TGTGCCATCAGTGGCGAGGTTGTCAATGAGCAGTTCTTC. It yields the protein CAISGEVVNEQFF.

In this sample, this clonotype turned up a few times. This rearrangement joins TRBV20-1 to TRBJ2-7, with D unclear. V lost 2 bases and J 0 bases, leaving 8 bases between the germline ends. This CDR3 region has 13 residues. Germline lookup yields CDR1 DFQATT and CDR2 SNEGSKA (reference sequence). CDR3 DNA sequence: TGCAGTGCTAGATATGGGGACTCCTACGAGCAGTACGTC. Its protein product is CSARYGDSYEQYV.

This clonotype was counted at least ten times. The genes are TRBV3-1 and TRBJ2-3; 9 nucleotides align to TRBD1. The CDR3 is 16 amino acids. Germline CDR1 is LGHDT and CDR2 is YNNKEL (reference sequence). V shed 1 base and J 3 bases; nucleotides not matched to a gene: 5. The CDR3 loop reads CASSQGRTGATDTQYF. CDR3 sequence (DNA): TGTGCCAGCAGCCAAGGTCGGACAGGGGCGACAGATACGCAGTATTTT.

As for this clonotype: This sequence may be a read error, since a much larger clone differs from it by one base. The CDR3 end shows no conserved phenylalanine or tryptophan, and so a read error is likely. This chain connects TRBV7-2 to TRBJ2-1; 9 nucleotides agree with TRBD2. The germline V gene has CDR1 SGHTA and CDR2 FQGNSA. The CDR3 has 15 amino acids. V shed 4 bases and J 4 bases; nucleotides not matched to a gene: 5. The DNA for the CDR3 is TGTGCCAGCAGCTCGGCGGGGGGGCCGTACAATGAGCAGTTCATC. It translates to CASSSAGGPYNEQFI.

The chain links TRBV20-1 to TRBJ1-4, with a weak D call TRBD1 (5 bases). This CDR3 comprises 13 residues. Trimming took off 4 bases at V and 8 bases at J, with 14 bases between the two ends. The germline V gene encodes CDR1 DFQATT and CDR2 SNEGSKA (reference sequence). The CDR3 is CSAKIPGSEKLFF. DNA for the CDR3: TGCAGTGCTAAAATCCCAGGGAGCGAAAAACTGTTTTTT.

This clonotype occurred many times. The V call is TRBV3-1, the J call TRBJ1-1, with D unclear. There are 13 residues in the CDR3. CDR1 and CDR2 from the germline V gene are LGHDT and YNNKEL (reference sequence). The germline V and J ends were trimmed by 4 bases and 3 bases, with 9 bases remaining between them. The DNA for the CDR3 is TGTGCCAGCAGCCGGAATGATGACACTGAAGCTTTCTTT. Translation gives CASSRNDDTEAFF.

This clonotype was observed a few times. The chain is built from TRBV27 and TRBJ2-1; TRBD2 matches at 7 bases. CDR1 MNHEY and CDR2 SMNVEV come from the germline V gene (reference sequence). CDR3 length: 16 residues. Losses at the gene ends were 0 bases for V and 7 bases for J; bases not matched to a gene: 9. CDR3: CASSLSRPGGSNEQFF. The CDR3 DNA is TGTGCCAGCAGTTTATCCCGGCCGGGGGGATCTAATGAGCAGTTCTTC.

This clonotype was observed a few times. The chain has TRBV5-1 and TRBJ2-5; D is perhaps TRBD1 (5 bases). V lost 0 bases to trimming and J lost 4 bases, with 10 bases between them. The CDR3 totals 14 residues. CDR1 SGHRS and CDR2 YFSETQ come from the germline V gene. CDR3 protein: CASSLEGILETQYF. The CDR3 DNA reads as TGCGCCAGCAGCTTGGAGGGGATTTTAGAGACCCAGTACTTC.

The chain couples TRBV20-1 to TRBJ1-5; TRBD1 matches 7 bases. Germline V lookup: CDR1 DFQATT, CDR2 SNEGSKA (reference sequence). V lost 4 bases to trimming and J lost 2 bases; unmatched junction nucleotides: 5. This CDR3 has 14 residues. The CDR3 reads CSATTGLGNQPQHF. CDR3 coding DNA: TGCAGTGCTACGACAGGGTTGGGCAATCAGCCCCAGCATTTT.

This clonotype was observed a few times. V and J are TRBV20-1 and TRBJ2-5, with D maybe TRBD2 (5 bases). Per germline, CDR1 DFQATT and CDR2 SNEGSKA (reference sequence). The CDR3 has 13 residues. Trimming left V 6 bases short and J 4 bases short, with 15 bases between. The CDR3 nucleotides are TGCAGTGCCGCCCGGGGTCTAGGAGAGACCCAGTACTTC. Its translation: CSAARGLGETQYF.

The chain is built from TRBV4-3 and TRBJ2-2; D may be TRBD2 (5 bases). The V end was cut by 0 bases, the J end by 2 bases, with 13 bases between. The V gene's germline CDR1 is LGHNA and CDR2 YSLEER. The CDR3 contains 17 residues. The CDR3 loop reads CASSQDPGSVNTGELFF. The CDR3 DNA follows: TGCGCCAGCAGCCAAGATCCGGGGTCCGTAAACACCGGGGAGCTGTTTTTT.

This clonotype was seen at least ten times. The V gene is TRBV20-1, the J gene TRBJ2-5, with 9 bases lining up with TRBD2. Losses at the gene ends were 2 bases for V and 3 bases for J; bases not matched to a gene: 7. The CDR3 is made up of 15 amino acids. Germline lookup yields CDR1 DFQATT and CDR2 SNEGSKA (reference sequence). CDR3 residues: CSARSHLAGKETQYF. CDR3 DNA sequence: TGCAGTGCTAGATCGCACCTAGCGGGGAAAGAGACCCAGTACTTC.